The sequence of this TCR beta chain was determined in a study of OX40 agonist ivuxolimab in advanced cancers. Study in general: Melanoma, hepatocellular carcinoma, head and neck or renal cell cancer occurred in dose-escalation patients.

Some clones are missing from TCRdb's copy, which holds only in-frame ones; the method was immunoSEQ multiplex PCR. The data contain 71,000 or so clones, about 85% of them singletons. V gave up 1 base and J gave up 0 bases, with 9 bases separating them. This CDR3 is 15 amino acids long. Germline loops: CDR1 SGHDT, CDR2 YYEEEE. Collection of blood occurred at baseline, at cycle 4 day 1, and at cycle 7 day 1. The V call is TRBV5-6, the J call TRBJ2-3, with D tentatively TRBD2 (6 bases). This TCR derives from an adult with an advanced solid tumor such as melanoma, head and neck, liver or kidney cancer. The sample in question was CD4+ or CD8+ T cells sorted from blood, obtained in a trial of the OX40 agonist ivuxolimab. CDR3: CASSLTGASTDTQYF. The CDR3, as DNA: TGTGCCAGCAGCTTGACGGGAGCTAGCACAGATACGCAGTATTTT.